Included here is one TCR beta chain sequence, with context. Sequencing targeted TCR beta in T cells from blood (CD8+ and CD4+). The study used treatment-naive patients who had stable or active relapsing-remitting disease as multiple sclerosis controls. Negative isolation yielded CD8+ and CD4+ T cells; FACS enriched TEMRA cells. This record comes from a study of CD8 T cells in Susac syndrome. Per the germline V gene, CDR1 is SGHVS and CDR2 is FNYEAQ. The V and J ends lost 3 bases and 4 bases, in that order; junction bases with no gene match: 4. CDR3 length: 15 amino acids. After extraction with the RNeasy kit, roughly 0.45 to 1 ug of the RNA was reverse transcribed using random hexamers. immunoSEQ multiplex PCR amplified TCR beta CDR3 across 54 Vbeta, 13 Jbeta. Each CDR3 protein is one row after TCRdb ran MiXCR on the immunoSEQ multiplex PCR reads. The data show more than 200,000 distinct CDR3 sequences, 92% seen once.

This sequence originates from a human donor with multiple sclerosis. The material sequenced was CD8+ T cells from PBMCs. The chain carries TRBV7-6 and TRBJ2-2; 8 bases line up with TRBD1. DNA of the CDR3: TGTGCCAGCAGCTTCCGGACAGGGCCCACCGGGGAGCTGTTTTTT. Protein sequence: CASSFRTGPTGELFF. The whole variable domain, filled in from reference TRBV7-6 and TRBJ2-2, reads GAGVSQSPRYKVTKRGQDVALRCDPISGHVSLYWYRQALGQGPEFLTYFNYEAQQDKSGLPNDRFSAERPEGSISTLTIQRTEQRDSAMYRCASSFRTGPTGELFFGEGSRLTVL.